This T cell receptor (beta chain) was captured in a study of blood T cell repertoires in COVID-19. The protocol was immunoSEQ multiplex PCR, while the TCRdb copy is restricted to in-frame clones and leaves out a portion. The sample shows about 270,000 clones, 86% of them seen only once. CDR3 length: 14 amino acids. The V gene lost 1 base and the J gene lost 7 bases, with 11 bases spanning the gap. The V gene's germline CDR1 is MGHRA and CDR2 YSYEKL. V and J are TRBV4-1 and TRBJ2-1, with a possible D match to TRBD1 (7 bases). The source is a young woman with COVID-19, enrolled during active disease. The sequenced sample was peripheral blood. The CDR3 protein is CASSQVAGGNEQFF. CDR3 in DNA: TGCGCCAGCAGCCAAGTCGCAGGGGGGAATGAGCAGTTCTTC.